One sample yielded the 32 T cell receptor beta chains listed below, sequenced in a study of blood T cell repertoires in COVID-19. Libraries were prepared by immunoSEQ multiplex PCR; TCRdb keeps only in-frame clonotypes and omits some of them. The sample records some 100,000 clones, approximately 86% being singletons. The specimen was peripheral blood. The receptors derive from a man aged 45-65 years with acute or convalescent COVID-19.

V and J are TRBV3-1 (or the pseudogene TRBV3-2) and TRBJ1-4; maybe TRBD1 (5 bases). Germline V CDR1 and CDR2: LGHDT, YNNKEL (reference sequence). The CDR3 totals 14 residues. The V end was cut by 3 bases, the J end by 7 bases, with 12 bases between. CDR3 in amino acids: CASSQRGSGEKLFF. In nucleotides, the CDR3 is TGTGCCAGCAGCCAGCGGGGGTCGGGTGAAAAACTGTTTTTT.

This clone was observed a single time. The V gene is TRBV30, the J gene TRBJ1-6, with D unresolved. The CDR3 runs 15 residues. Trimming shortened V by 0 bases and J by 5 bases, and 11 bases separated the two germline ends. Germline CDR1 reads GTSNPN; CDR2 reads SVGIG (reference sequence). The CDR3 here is CAWSVRGLNNSPLHF. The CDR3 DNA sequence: TGTGCCTGGAGTGTACGCGGTCTTAATAATTCACCCCTCCACTTT. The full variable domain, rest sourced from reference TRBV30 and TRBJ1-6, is SQTIHQWPATLVQPVGSPLSLECTVEGTSNPNLYWYRQAAGRGLQLLFYSVGIGQISSEVPQNLSASRPQDRQFILSSKKLLLSDSGFYLCAWSVRGLNNSPLHFGNGTRLTVT.

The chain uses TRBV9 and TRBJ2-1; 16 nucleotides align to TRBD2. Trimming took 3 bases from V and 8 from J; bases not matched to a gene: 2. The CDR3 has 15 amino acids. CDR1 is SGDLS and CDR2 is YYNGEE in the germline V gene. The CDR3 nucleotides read TGTGCCAGCAGCGCTGGGACTAGCGGGGGGGATGAGCAGTTCTTC. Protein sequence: CASSAGTSGGDEQFF.

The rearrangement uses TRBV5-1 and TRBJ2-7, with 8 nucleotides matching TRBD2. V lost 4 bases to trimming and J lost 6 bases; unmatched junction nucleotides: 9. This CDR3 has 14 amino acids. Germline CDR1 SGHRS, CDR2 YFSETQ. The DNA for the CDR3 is TGCGCCAGCAGCCCCGGGGGGGTTTCTCTCGAGCAGTACTTC. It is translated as CASSPGGVSLEQYF. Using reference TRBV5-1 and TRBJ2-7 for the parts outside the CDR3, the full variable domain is KAGVTQTPRYLIKTRGQQVTLSCSPISGHRSVSWYQQTPGQGLQFLFEYFSETQRNKGNFPGRFSGRQFSNSRSEMNVSTLELGDSALYLCASSPGGVSLEQYFGPGTRLTVT.

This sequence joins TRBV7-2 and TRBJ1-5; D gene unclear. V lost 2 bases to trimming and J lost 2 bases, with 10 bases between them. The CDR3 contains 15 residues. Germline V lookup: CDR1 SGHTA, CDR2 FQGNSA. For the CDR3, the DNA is TGTGCCAGCAGCTTACGAAGGCAGGGCAATCAGCCCCAGCATTTT. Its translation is CASSLRRQGNQPQHF.

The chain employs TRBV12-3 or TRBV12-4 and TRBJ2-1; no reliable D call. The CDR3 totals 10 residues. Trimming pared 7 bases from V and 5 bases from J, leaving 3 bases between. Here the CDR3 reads CASTNNEQFF. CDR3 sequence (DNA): TGTGCCAGCACCAACAATGAGCAGTTCTTC.

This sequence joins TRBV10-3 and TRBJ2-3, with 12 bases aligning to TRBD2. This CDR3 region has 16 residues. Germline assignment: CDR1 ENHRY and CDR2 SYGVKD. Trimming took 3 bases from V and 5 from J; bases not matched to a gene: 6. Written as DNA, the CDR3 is TGTGCCATCAGTGATCCTAGCGGGAGGGCCGTAGATACGCAGTATTTT. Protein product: CAISDPSGRAVDTQYF.

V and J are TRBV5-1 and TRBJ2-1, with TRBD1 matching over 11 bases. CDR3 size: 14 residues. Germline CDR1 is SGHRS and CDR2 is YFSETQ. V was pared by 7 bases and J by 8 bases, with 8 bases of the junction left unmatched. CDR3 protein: CASRPGQGVHEQFF. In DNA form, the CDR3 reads TGCGCCAGCCGGCCGGGACAGGGGGTCCATGAGCAGTTCTTC.

Here the CDR3 reads CSVASSGRAGEQFF. In nucleotides, the CDR3 is TGCAGCGTTGCTTCTAGCGGGAGAGCGGGTGAGCAGTTCTTC. V is TRBV29-1 and J is TRBJ2-1, with TRBD2 identical over 10 bases. J lost 9 bases, V lost 4 bases, and 9 bases had no gene match. Germline-derived CDR1 and CDR2 are SQVTM and ANQGSEA. The CDR3 loop spans 14 amino acids.

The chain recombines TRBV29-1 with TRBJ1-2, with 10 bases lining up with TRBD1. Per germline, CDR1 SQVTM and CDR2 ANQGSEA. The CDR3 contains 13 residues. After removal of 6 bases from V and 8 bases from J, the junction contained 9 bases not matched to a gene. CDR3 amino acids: CSVDRTGGNGYTF. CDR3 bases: TGCAGCGTCGATAGGACAGGGGGGAACGGCTACACCTTC. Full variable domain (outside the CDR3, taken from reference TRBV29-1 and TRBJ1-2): SAVISQKPSRDICQRGTSLTIQCQVDSQVTMMFWYRQQPGQSLTLIATANQGSEATYESGFVIDKFPISRPNLTFSTLTVSNMSPEDSSIYLCSVDRTGGNGYTFGSGTRLTVV.

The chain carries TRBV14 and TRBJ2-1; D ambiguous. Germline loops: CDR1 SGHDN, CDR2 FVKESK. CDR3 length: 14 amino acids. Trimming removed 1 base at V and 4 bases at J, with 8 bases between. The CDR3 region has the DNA TGTGCCAGCAGCCAAGCCCAGGCATACAATGAGCAGTTCTTC. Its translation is CASSQAQAYNEQFF.

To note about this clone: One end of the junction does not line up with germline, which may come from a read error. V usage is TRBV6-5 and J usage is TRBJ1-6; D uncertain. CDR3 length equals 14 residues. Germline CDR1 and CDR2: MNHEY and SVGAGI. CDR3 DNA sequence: TGTGCCAGCAGTTACCGGCAGGATAAGTCACCCCTCCACTTT. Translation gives CASSYRQDKSPLHF.

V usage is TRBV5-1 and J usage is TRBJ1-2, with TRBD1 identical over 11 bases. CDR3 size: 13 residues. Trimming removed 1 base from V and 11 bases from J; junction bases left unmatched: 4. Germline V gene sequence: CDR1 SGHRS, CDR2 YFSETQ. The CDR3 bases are TGCGCCAGCAGCTTGAAGGGGACAGGGGGTTACACCTTC. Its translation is CASSLKGTGGYTF.

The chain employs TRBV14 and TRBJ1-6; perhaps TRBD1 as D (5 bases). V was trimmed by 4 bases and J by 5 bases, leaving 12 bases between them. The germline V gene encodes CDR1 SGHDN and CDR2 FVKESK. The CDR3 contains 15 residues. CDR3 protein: CASSPLRGNNSPLHF. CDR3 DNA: TGTGCCAGCAGCCCTTTAAGGGGCAATAATTCACCCCTCCACTTT.

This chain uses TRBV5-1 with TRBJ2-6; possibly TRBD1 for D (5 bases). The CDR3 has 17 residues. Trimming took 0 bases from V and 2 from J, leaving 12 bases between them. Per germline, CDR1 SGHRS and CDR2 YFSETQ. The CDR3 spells CASSLEIPGPGANVLTF. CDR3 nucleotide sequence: TGCGCCAGCAGCTTGGAAATCCCAGGGCCTGGGGCCAACGTCCTGACTTTC.

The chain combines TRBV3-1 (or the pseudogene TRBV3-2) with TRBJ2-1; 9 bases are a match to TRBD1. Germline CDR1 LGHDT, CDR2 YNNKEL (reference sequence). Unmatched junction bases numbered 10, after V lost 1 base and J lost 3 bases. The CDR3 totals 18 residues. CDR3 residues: CASSQVGAGTGNYNEQFF. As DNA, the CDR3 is TGTGCCAGCAGCCAAGTCGGGGCGGGGACAGGGAACTACAATGAGCAGTTCTTC.

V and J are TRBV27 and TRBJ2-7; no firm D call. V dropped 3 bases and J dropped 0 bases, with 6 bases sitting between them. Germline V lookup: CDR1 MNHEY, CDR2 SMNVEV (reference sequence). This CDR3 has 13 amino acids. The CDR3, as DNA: TGTGCCAGCAGTTTCGCTAGCTCCTACGAGCAGTACTTC. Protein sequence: CASSFASSYEQYF.

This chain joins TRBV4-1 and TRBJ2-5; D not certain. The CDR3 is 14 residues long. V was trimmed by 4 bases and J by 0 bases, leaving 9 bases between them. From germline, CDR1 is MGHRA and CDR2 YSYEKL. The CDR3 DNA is TGCGCCAGCAGCCGTTACCGAGACCAAGAGACCCAGTACTTC. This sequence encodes CASSRYRDQETQYF.

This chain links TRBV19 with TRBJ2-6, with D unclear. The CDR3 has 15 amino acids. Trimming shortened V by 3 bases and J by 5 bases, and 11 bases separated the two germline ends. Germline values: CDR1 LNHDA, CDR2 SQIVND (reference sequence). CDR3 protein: CASSISVLRANVLTF. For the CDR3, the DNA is TGTGCCAGTAGTATCAGTGTTTTGCGGGCCAACGTCCTGACTTTC.

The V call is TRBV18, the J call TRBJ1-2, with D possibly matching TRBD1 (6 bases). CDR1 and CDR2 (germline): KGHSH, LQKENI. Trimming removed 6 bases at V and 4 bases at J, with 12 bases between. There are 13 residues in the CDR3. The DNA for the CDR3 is TGTGCCAGCTCGCCGACAGGACCCTATGGCTACACCTTC. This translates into CASSPTGPYGYTF.

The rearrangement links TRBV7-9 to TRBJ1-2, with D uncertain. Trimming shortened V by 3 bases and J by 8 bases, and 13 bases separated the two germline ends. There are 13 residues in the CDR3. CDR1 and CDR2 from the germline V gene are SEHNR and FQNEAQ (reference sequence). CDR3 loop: CASSLAPGGGYTF. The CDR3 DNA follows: TGTGCCAGCAGCTTGGCCCCAGGTGGGGGCTACACCTTC.

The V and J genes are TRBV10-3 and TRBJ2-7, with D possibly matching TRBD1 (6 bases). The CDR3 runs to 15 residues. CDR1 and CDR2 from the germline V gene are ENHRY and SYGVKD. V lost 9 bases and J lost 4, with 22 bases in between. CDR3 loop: CAIGQGPASRYEQYF. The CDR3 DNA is TGTGCCATAGGGCAGGGGCCAGCGTCTAGGTACGAGCAGTACTTC.

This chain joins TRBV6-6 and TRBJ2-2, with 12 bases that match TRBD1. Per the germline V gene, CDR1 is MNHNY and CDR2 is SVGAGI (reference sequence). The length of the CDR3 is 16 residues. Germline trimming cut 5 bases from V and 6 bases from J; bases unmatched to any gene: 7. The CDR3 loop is CASSHPGQGAAGELFF. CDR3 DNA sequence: TGTGCCAGCAGTCACCCGGGACAGGGGGCGGCCGGGGAGCTGTTTTTT.

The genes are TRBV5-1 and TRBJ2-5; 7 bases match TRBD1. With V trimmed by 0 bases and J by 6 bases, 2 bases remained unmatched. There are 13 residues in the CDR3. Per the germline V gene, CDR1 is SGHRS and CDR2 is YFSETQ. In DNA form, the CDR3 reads TGCGCCAGCAGCTTGGAGGGGGCGCAGACCCAGTACTTC. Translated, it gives CASSLEGAQTQYF.

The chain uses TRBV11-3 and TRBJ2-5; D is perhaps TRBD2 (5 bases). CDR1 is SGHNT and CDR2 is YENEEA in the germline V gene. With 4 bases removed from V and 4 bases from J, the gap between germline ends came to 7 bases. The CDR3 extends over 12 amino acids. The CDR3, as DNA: TGTGCCAGCAGCTCTAGCCTAGAGACCCAGTACTTC. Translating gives CASSSSLETQYF.

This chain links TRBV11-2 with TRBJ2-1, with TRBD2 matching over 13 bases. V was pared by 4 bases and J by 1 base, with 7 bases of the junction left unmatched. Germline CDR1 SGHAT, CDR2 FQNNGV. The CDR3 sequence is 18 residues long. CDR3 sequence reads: CASSSGLAGELSYNEQFF. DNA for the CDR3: TGTGCCAGCAGCTCCGGACTAGCGGGAGAGCTATCCTACAATGAGCAGTTCTTC.

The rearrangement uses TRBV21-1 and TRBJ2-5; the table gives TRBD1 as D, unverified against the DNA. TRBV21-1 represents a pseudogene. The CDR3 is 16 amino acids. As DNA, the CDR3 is TGTGCCAGCAGCAAAGCTCGGGCAGGGGGCGTGGAGACCCAGTACTTC. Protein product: CASSKARAGGVETQYF.

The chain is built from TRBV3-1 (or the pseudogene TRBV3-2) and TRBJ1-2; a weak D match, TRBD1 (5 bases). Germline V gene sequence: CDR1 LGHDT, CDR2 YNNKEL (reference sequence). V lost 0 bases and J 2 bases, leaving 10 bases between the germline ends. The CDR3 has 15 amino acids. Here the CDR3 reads CASSQDRQGNYGYTF. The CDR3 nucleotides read TGTGCCAGCAGCCAAGATAGGCAGGGAAACTATGGCTACACCTTC.

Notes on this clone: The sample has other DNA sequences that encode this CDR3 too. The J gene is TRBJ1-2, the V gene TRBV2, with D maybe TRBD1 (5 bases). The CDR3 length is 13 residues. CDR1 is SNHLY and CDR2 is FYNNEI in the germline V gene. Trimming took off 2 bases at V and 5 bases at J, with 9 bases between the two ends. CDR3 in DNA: TGTGCCAGCAGTGAACTGGGGGGATATGGCTACACCTTC. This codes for CASSELGGYGYTF. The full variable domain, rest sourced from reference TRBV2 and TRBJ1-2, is EPEVTQTPSHQVTQMGQEVILRCVPISNHLYFYWYRQILGQKVEFLVSFYNNEISEKSEIFDDQFSVERPDGSNFTLKIRSTKLEDSAMYFCASSELGGYGYTFGSGTRLTVV.

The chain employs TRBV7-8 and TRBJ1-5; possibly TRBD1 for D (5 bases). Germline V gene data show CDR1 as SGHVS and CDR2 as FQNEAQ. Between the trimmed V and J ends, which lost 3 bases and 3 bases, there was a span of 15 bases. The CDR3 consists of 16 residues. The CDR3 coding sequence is TGTGCCAGCAGCTTCGCCTGGGGGAGGGACAATCAGCCCCAGCATTTT. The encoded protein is CASSFAWGRDNQPQHF.

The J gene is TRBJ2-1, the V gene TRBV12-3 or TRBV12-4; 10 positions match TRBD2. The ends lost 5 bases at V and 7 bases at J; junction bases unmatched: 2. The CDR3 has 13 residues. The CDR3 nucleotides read TGTGCCAGCAGTGGGACTAGCGTGAATGAGCAGTTCTTC. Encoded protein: CASSGTSVNEQFF.

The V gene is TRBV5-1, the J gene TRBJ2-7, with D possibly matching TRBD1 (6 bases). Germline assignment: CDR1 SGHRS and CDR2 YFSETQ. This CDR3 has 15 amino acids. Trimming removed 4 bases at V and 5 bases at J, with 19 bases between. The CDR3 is CASSPLTGSFNEQYF. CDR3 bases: TGCGCCAGCAGCCCATTAACAGGGAGCTTCAACGAGCAGTACTTC.